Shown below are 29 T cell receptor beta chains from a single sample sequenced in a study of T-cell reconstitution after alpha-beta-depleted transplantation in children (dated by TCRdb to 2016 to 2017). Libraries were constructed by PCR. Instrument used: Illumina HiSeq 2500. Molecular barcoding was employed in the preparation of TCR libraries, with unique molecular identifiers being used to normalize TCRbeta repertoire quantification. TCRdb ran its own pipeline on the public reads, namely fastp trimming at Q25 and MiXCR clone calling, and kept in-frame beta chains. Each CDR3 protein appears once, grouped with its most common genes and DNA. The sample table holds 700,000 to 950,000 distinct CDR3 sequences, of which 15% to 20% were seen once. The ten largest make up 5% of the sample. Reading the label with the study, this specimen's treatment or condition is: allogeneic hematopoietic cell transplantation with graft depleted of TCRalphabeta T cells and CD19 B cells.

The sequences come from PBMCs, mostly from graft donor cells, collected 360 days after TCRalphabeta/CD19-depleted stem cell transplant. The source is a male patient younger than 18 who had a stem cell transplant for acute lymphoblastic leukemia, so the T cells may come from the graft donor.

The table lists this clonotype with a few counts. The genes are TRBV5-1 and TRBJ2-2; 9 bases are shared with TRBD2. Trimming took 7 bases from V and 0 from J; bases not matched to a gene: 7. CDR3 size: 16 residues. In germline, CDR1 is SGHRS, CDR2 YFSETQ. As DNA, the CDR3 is TGCGCCAGCCTCGGACTAGCGTTTCCGAACACCGGGGAGCTGTTTTTT. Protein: CASLGLAFPNTGELFF.

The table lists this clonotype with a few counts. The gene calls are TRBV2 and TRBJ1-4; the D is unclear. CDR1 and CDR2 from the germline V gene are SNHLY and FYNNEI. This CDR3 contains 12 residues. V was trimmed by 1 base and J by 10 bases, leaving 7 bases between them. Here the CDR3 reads CASSEVEGKLFF. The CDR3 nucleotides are TGTGCCAGCAGTGAAGTGGAGGGAAAACTGTTTTTT.

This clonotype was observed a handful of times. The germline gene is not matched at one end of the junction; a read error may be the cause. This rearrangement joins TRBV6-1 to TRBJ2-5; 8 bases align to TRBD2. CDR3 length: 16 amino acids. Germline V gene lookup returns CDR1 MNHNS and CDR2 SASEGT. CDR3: CASSQASGGNQETQYF. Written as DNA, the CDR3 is TGTGCCAGCAGTCAAGCCAGCGGGGGTAACCAAGAGACCCAGTACTTC.

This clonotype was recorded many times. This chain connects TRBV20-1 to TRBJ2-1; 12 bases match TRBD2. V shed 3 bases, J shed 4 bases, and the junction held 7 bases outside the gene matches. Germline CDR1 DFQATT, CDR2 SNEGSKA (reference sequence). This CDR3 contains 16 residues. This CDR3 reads CSARAFGTSGYNEQFF. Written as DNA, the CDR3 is TGCAGTGCTAGGGCTTTCGGGACTAGCGGGTACAATGAGCAGTTCTTC.

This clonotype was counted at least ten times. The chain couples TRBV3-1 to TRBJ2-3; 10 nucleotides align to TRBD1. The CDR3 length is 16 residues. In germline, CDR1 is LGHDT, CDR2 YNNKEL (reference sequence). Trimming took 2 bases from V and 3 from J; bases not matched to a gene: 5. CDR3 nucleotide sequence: TGTGCCAGCAGCCAAACCGGGACAGGGGTAACAGATACGCAGTATTTT. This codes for CASSQTGTGVTDTQYF.

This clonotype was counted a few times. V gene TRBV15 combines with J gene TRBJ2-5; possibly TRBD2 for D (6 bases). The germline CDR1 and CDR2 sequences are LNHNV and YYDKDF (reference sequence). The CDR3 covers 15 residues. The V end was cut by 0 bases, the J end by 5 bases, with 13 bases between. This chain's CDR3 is CATSRDGTSRETQYF. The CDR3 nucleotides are TGTGCCACCAGCAGAGATGGCACTAGCAGGGAGACCCAGTACTTC.

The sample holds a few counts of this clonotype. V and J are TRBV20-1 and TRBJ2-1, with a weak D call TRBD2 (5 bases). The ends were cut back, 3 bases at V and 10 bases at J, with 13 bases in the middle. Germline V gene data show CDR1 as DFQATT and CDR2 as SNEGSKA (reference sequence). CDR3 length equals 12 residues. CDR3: CSASLSGWEQFF. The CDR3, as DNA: TGCAGTGCTAGTTTGTCGGGATGGGAGCAGTTCTTC.

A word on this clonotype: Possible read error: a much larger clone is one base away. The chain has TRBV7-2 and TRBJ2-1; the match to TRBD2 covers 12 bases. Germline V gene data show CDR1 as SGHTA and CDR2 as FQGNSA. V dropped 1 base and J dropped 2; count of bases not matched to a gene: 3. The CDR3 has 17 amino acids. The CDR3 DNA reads TGTGCCAGCAGCTTAGGGGCTAGCGGGAGGGCCTACAATGAGCAGTTCTTC. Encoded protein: CASSLGASGRAYNEQFF.

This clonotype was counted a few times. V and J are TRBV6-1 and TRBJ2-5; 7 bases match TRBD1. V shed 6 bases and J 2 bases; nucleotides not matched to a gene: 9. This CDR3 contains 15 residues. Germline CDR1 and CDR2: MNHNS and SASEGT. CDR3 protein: CASSLQGLRQETQYF. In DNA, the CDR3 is TGTGCCAGCAGCCTACAGGGGCTAAGGCAAGAGACCCAGTACTTC.

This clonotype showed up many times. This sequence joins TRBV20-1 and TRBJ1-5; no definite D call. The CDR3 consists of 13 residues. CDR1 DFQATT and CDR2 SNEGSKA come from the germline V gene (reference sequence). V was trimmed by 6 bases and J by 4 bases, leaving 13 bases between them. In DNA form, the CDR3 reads TGCAGTGCCCAGAGGTCGGGGAATCAGCCCCAGCATTTT. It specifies CSAQRSGNQPQHF.

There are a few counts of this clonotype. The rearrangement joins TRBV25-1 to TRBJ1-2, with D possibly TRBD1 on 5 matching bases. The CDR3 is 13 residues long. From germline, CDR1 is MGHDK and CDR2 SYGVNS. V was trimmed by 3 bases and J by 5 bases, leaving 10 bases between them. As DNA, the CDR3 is TGTGCCAGCAGTGACGACAGACAGTATGGCTACACCTTC. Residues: CASSDDRQYGYTF.

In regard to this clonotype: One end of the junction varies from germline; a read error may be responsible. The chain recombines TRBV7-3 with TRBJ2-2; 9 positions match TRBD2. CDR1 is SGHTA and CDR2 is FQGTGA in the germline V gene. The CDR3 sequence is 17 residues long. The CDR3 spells CVSSLNSGLAITGELFF. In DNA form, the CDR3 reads TGTGTCAGCAGCTTAAATTCCGGACTAGCGATCACCGGGGAGCTGTTTTTT.

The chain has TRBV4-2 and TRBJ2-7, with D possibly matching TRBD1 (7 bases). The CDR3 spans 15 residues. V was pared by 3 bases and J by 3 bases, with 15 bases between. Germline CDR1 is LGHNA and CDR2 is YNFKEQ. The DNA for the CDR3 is TGTGCCAGCAGCCACAGGGGGGACTCCCTCTACGAGCAGTACTTC. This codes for CASSHRGDSLYEQYF.

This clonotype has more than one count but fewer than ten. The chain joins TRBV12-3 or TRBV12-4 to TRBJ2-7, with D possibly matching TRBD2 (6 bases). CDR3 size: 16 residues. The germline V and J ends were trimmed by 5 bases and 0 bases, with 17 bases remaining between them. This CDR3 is CASSGRLVPHSYEQYF. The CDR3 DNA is TGTGCCAGCAGTGGGAGACTAGTTCCCCACTCCTACGAGCAGTACTTC.

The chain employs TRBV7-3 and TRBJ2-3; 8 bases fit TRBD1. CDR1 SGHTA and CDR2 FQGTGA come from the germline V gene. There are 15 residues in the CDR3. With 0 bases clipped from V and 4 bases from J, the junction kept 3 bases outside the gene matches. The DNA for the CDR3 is TGTGCCAGCAGCTTAACCTTGGACAGGGCAGATACGCAGTATTTT. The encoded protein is CASSLTLDRADTQYF.

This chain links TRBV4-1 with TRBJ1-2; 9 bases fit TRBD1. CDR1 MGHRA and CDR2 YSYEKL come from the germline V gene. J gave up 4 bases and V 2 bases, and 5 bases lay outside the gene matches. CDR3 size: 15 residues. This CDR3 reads CASSQNRGLSYGYTF. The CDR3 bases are TGCGCCAGCAGCCAAAACAGGGGGCTGAGCTATGGCTACACCTTC.

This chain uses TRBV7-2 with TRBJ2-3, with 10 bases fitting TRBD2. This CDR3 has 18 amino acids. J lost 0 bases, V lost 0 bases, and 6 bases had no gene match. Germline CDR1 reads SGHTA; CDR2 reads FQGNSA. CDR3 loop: CASSLAAVAGGSTDTQYF. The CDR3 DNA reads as TGTGCCAGCAGCTTAGCGGCGGTAGCGGGAGGAAGCACAGATACGCAGTATTTT.

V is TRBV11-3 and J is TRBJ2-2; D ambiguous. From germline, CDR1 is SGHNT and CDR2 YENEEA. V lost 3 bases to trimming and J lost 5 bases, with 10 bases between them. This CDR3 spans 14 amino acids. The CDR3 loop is CASSFQRGTGELFF. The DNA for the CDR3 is TGTGCCAGCAGCTTCCAGCGTGGTACCGGGGAGCTGTTTTTT.

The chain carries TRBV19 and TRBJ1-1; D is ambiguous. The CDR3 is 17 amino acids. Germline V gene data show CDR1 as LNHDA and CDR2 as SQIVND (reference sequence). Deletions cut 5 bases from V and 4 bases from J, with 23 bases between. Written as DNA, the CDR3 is TGTGCCAGTAGTTTTATCCTCTCATTAGGGAAGGGCACTGAAGCTTTCTTT. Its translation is CASSFILSLGKGTEAFF.

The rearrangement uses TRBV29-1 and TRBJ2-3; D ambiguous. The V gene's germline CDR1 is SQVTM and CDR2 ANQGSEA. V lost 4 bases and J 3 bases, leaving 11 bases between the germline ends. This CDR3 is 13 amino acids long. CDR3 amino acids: CSVGWPRTDTQYF. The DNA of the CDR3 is TGCAGCGTTGGATGGCCGAGGACAGATACGCAGTATTTT.

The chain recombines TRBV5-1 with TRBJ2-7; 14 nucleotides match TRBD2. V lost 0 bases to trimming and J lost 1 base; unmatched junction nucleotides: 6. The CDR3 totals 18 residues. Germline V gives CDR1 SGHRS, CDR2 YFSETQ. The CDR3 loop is CASSLAGTSGSLSYEQYF. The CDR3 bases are TGCGCCAGCAGCTTGGCCGGGACTAGCGGGAGCCTTTCCTACGAGCAGTACTTC.

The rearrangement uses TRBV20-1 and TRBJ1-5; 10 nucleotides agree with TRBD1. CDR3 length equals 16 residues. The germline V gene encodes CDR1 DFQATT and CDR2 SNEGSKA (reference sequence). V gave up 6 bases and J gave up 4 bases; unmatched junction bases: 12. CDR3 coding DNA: TGCAGTGCCCGGGACAGGGGAAGGTTGGCAAATCAGCCCCAGCATTTT. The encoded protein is CSARDRGRLANQPQHF.

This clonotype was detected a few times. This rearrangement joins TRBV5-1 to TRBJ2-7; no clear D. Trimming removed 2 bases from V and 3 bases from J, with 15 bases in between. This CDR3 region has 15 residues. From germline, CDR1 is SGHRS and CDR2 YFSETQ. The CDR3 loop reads CASSFSFMDGYEQYF. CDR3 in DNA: TGCGCCAGCAGCTTTAGCTTCATGGACGGCTACGAGCAGTACTTC.

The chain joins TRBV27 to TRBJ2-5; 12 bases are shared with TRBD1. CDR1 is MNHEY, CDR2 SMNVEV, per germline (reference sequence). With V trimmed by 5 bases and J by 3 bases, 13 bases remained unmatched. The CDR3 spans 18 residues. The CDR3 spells CASSEGQGAFPIEETQYF. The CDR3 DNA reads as TGTGCCAGCAGTGAGGGACAGGGGGCGTTTCCGATAGAAGAGACCCAGTACTTC.

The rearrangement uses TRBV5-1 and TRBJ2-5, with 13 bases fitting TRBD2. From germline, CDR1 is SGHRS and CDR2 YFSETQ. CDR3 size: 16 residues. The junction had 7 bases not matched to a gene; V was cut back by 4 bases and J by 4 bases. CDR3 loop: CASSTGLAGRGETQYF. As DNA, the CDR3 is TGCGCCAGCAGCACGGGACTAGCGGGAAGAGGAGAGACCCAGTACTTC.

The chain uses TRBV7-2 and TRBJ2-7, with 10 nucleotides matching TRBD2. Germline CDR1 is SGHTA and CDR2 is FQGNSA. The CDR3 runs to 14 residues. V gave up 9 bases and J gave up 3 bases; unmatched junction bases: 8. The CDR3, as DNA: TGTGCCAGTGAACTAGCGGGACCTGTCTACGAGCAGTACTTC. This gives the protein CASELAGPVYEQYF.

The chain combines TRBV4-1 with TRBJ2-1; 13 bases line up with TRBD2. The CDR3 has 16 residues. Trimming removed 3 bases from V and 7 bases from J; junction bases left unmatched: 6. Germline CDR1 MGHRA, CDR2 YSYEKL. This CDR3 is CASSQIGLAGANEQFF. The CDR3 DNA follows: TGCGCCAGCAGCCAGATCGGACTAGCGGGAGCAAATGAGCAGTTCTTC.

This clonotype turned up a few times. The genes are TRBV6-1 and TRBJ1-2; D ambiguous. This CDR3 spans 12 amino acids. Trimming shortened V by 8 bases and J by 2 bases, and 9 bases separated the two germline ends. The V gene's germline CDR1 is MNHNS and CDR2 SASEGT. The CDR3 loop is CASGLLNYGYTF. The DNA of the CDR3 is TGTGCCAGCGGGCTCCTAAACTATGGCTACACCTTC.

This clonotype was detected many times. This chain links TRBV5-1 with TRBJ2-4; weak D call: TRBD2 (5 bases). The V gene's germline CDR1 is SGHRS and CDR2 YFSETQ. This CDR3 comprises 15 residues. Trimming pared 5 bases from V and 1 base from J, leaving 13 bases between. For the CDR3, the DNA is TGCGCCAGCAGAGACCCGAGAGGGGCCAAAAACATTCAGTACTTC. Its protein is CASRDPRGAKNIQYF.